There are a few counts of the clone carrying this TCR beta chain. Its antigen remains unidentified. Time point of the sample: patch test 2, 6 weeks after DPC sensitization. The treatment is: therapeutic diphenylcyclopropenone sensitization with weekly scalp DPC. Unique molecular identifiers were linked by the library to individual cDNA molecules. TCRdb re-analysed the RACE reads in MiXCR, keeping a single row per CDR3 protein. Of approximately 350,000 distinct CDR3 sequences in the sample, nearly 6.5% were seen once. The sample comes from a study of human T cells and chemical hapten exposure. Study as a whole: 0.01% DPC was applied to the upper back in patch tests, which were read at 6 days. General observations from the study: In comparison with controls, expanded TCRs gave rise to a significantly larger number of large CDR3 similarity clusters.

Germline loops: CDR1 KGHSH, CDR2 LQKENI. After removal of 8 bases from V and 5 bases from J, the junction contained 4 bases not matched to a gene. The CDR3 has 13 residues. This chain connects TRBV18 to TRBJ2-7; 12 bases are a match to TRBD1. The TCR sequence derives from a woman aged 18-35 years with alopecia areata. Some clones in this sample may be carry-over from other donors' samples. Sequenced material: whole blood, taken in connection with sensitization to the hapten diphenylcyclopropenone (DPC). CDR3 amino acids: CASTGTGGDEQYF. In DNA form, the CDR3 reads TGTGCCAGCACAGGGACAGGGGGCGACGAGCAGTACTTC.